One TCR beta chain is described in this entry. Antigen unknown. This entry is derived from a study of cytomegalovirus exposure and HLA in healthy donors. General study findings and limits: The study designated around 150 TCR beta chains cytomegalovirus-associated. DRB1 showed the most TCR associations and HLA-C the fewest in a later analysis, as rates varied by HLA locus. Reports indicated that the classifier achieved high specificity and sensitivity in diagnosing cytomegalovirus status.

PCR was performed using 60 Vbeta and 13 Jbeta primers. TCRdb's table, derived via immunoSEQ multiplex PCR, lists solely in-frame clones and lacks some. The table shows approximately 180,000 clones, with roughly 79% occurring only once. The origin of this receptor is a male donor in good health and CMV-seronegative. The sequenced sample was PBMCs.

CDR3 sequence (DNA): TGTGCCAGCAGCTTATCAGGGGCTCTTGATACGCAGTATTTT. Its protein is CASSLSGALDTQYF. This rearrangement joins TRBV11-1 to TRBJ2-3; D perhaps matches TRBD1 (6 bases). Trimming left V 2 bases short and J 6 bases short, with 12 bases between. The CDR3 covers 14 residues. The V gene's germline CDR1 is SGHAT and CDR2 FQDESV (reference sequence).